This T cell receptor beta chain was sequenced in a study of blood T cell repertoires in COVID-19. Study-level background: Whether acute or convalescent, the COVID-19 samples came from the United States, Italy and Spain. The analysed material was cDNA or gDNA that came from T cells, B-cell-depleted T cells, or PBMCs.

Profiled with immunoSEQ multiplex PCR; TCRdb holds only in-frame clones, not every one. The data hold 180,000 or so clones, with 75% to 85% observed a single time. CDR3 size: 16 residues. Germline CDR1 reads MNHEY; CDR2 reads SMNVEV (reference sequence). Trimming took 0 bases from V and 9 from J, leaving 15 bases between them. This clone was seen a handful of times. For recovered donors of Cohort 3, there were two negative PCRs, clearance, or symptom resolution. This sequence was found in a man aged 50-59 years who had recovered from COVID-19. The chain combines TRBV27 with TRBJ1-6; D is possibly TRBD1 (5 bases). The specimen sequenced was PBMCs or T cells enriched from blood (not recorded which). The CDR3 spells CASSLSPGGTISPLHF. In DNA, the CDR3 is TGTGCCAGCAGTTTATCGCCCGGGGGTACCATTTCACCCCTCCACTTT.